The T cell receptor beta chain under discussion was sequenced for a study of T-cell reconstitution after alpha-beta-depleted transplantation in children listed by TCRdb under 2016. Concerning the study at large: T-cell immune reconstitution after TCRalphabeta/CD19-depleted allogeneic hematopoietic cell transplantation in children was quantitatively tracked in the study by means of TCR repertoire profiling.

The library relied on PCR. Data came from an Illumina HiSeq 2500. TCR library preparation used molecular barcoding, with unique molecular identifiers applied to normalize quantification of the TCRbeta repertoire. The public reads were reanalyzed by TCRdb: fastp trimming at Q25, MiXCR alignment, in-frame beta chains only. Identical CDR3 protein sequences are pooled into one entry, listed with their most common genes and DNA. This sample lists just under 250,000 distinct CDR3 sequences; about 23% were detected once. Of the sample, 2% to 3% is held by the ten largest clones. The germline V gene (reference sequence) yields LNHNV for CDR1 and YYDKDF for CDR2. Trimming at the junction amounts to 1 base on V and 5 bases on J, and the germline ends lie 2 bases apart. The CDR3 numbers 12 residues from cysteine through phenylalanine. The CDR3 DNA has 36 bases and is translated from base 1. What the study reported, not specific to this receptor: In some patients, high TCRbeta diversity at day 60 was attributed to recipient T cells and intrathymic progenitors that had survived conditioning. Over subsequent months, a decline in hyperexpanded clone frequencies was noted, and after one year, T-cell counts and TCRbeta diversity were mostly ascribed to newly produced T cells. The apparently early alphabetaT-cell count recovery about two months after transplant was reportedly dependent on only several hundred rapidly expanded clones derived from non-depleted graft cells.

This clonotype was seen more than once but under ten times. Its target antigen remains unknown. No base-level quality is on record; no much larger clone is a single base apart. Sample treatment or condition, as interpreted from the label and publication: allogeneic hematopoietic cell transplantation with graft depleted of TCRalphabeta T cells and CD19 B cells. The children who served as transplant recipients had been given grafts of TCRalphabeta/CD19-depleted allogeneic hematopoietic cells. The source was PBMCs, collected before TCRalphabeta/CD19-depleted stem cell transplant. This receptor chain uses TRBV15 and TRBJ2-2, with the D gene call left open. This TCR derives from a girl between 2 and 10 years old with Fanconi anemia, due to receive a stem cell transplant. CDR3 region: CATSRVTGELFF. Read as DNA, the sequence is TGTGCCACCAGCAGAGTTACCGGGGAGCTGTTTTTT.